These T cell receptor beta chains were read from a single sample in a study of blood T cell repertoires in COVID-19. The table came from immunoSEQ multiplex PCR; TCRdb's copy has only in-frame clones and leaves some out. The repertoire consists of over 60,000 clones, with about four fifths occurring once and the leading ten covering 8.5% to 10%. Input material: peripheral blood. The receptors come from a human donor in a cohort sampled during active COVID-19. Both conserved end residues are part of each CDR3. A D gene is named only where the DNA matches it firmly. Some rows mark clone size as missing; the rest say once, few, many or name a class of expanded clone.

clone size,J gene,D gene,V gene,CDR3 DNA,CDR3 protein
-,TRBJ1-5,TRBD1,TRBV6-5,TGTGCCAGCAGCCCCAGGACAGGGGGAAATCAGCCCCAGCATTTT,CASSPRTGGNQPQHF
once,TRBJ1-2,TRBD1,TRBV6-2/TRBV6-3,TGTGCCAGCAGCTGGACAGGGGGAGGCTATGGCTACACCTTC,CASSWTGGGYGYTF
few,TRBJ1-5,-,TRBV30,TGTGCCTGGAGTGGGGCAGCCAGCAATCAGCCCCAGCATTTT,CAWSGAASNQPQHF
-,TRBJ2-7,TRBD2,TRBV7-2,TGTGCCAGCAGCTACACGGGACTAGCGGGAGCACTGGAGCAGTACTTC,CASSYTGLAGALEQYF
-,TRBJ1-2,TRBD1,TRBV10-3,TGTGCCATCAGTGGGGGGGACAGAAAAACGGGCGGGGACCGTGGCTACACCTTC,CAISGGDRKTGGDRGYTF
-,TRBJ2-3,-,TRBV5-1,TGCGCCAGCAGCCAGAGCGGAAGCACAGATACGCAGTATTTT,CASSQSGSTDTQYF
-,TRBJ2-7,-,TRBV30,TGTGCCTGGACCAAAAGTGTTCTGAACAACGAGCAGTACTTC,CAWTKSVLNNEQYF
-,TRBJ1-2,-,TRBV7-2,TGTGCCAGCGGCGCAGGGCCTAACTATGGCTACACCTTC,CASGAGPNYGYTF
few,TRBJ2-5,TRBD2,TRBV24-1,TGTGCCACCAGTGATCCGCTAGCGGGAGAGGGGGAGACCCAGTACTTC,CATSDPLAGEGETQYF
-,TRBJ2-7,-,TRBV29-1,TGCAGCGCACAGGGTGGTTCCTACGAGCAGTACTTC,CSAQGGSYEQYF
-,TRBJ2-5,-,TRBV9,TGTGCCAGCAGCGTAGCGGGGGTTCAAGAGACCCAGTACTTC,CASSVAGVQETQYF
-,TRBJ1-5,-,TRBV18,TGTGCCAGCTCACTCAGGGGAGTCGATCAGCCCCAGCATTTT,CASSLRGVDQPQHF
few,TRBJ1-4,-,TRBV7-2,TGTGCCAGCAGCTTCCCGACGGGGGGGCCTAATGAAAAACTGTTTTTT,CASSFPTGGPNEKLFF
-,TRBJ2-1,TRBD2,TRBV11-2,TGTGCCAGCAGCCTTACTAGCGGATACAATGAGCAGTTCTTC,CASSLTSGYNEQFF
once,TRBJ2-1,TRBD2,TRBV18,TGTGCCAGCTCACCAGCCGGGACTAGTCTAAATGAGCAGTTCTTC,CASSPAGTSLNEQFF